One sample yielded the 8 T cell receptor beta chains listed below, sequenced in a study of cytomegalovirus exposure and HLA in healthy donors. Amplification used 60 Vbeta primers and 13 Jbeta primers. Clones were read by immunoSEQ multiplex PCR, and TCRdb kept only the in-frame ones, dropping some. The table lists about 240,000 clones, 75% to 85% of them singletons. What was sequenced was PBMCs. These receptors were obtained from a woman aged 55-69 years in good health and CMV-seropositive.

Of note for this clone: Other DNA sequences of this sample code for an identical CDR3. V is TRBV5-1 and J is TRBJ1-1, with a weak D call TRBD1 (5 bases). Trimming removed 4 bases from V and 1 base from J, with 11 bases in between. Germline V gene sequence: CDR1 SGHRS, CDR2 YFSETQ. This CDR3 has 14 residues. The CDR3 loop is CASSLLGGNTEAFF. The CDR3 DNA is TGCGCCAGCAGCCTCCTCGGGGGGAACACTGAAGCTTTCTTT.

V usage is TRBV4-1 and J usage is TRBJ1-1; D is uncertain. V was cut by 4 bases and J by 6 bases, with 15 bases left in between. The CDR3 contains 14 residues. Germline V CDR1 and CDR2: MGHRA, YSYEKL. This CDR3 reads CASSPGPILAEAFF. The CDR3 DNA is TGCGCCAGCAGCCCGGGTCCGATATTGGCTGAAGCTTTCTTT.

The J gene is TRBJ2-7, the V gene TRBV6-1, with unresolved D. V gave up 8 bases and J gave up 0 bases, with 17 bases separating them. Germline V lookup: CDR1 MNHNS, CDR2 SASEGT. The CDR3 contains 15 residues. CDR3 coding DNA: TGTGCCAGCGCCGCGGAACGAGGCTACTCCTACGAGCAGTACTTC. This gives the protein CASAAERGYSYEQYF.

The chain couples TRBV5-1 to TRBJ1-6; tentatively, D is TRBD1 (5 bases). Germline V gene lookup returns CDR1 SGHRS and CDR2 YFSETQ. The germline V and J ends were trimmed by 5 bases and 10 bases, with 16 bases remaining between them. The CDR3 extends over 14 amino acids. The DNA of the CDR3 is TGCGCCAGCAGTGATGCCCAGGGCGGCTCACCCCTCCACTTT. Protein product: CASSDAQGGSPLHF. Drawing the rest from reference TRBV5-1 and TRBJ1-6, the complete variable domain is KAGVTQTPRYLIKTRGQQVTLSCSPISGHRSVSWYQQTPGQGLQFLFEYFSETQRNKGNFPGRFSGRQFSNSRSEMNVSTLELGDSALYLCASSDAQGGSPLHFGNGTRLTVT.

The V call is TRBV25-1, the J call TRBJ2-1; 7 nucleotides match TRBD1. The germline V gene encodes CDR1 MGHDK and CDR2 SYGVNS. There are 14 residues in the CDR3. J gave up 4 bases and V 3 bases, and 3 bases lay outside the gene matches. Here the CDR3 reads CASSDQGQYNEQFF. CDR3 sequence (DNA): TGTGCCAGCAGTGACCAGGGACAGTACAATGAGCAGTTCTTC. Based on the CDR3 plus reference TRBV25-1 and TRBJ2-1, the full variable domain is EADIYQTPRYLVIGTGKKITLECSQTMGHDKMYWYQQDPGMELHLIHYSYGVNSTEKGDLSSESTVSRIRTEHFPLTLESARPSHTSQYLCASSDQGQYNEQFFGPGTRLTVL.

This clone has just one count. This chain's CDR3 is CASSLMGLNTEAFF. CDR3 in DNA: TGTGCCAGCAGCTTAATGGGGCTTAACACTGAAGCTTTCTTT. The gene calls are TRBV7-8 and TRBJ1-1; possibly TRBD1 for D (5 bases). Germline V gene lookup returns CDR1 SGHVS and CDR2 FQNEAQ. The CDR3 is made up of 14 amino acids. Trimming pared 2 bases from V and 2 bases from J, leaving 9 bases between.

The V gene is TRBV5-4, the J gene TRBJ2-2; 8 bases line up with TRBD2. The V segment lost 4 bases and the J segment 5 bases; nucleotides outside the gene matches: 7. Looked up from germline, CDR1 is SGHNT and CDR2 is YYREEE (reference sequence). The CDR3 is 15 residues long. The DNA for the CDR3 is TGTGCCAGCAGCCCCGGGACTAGTGGTACCGGGGAGCTGTTTTTT. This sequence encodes CASSPGTSGTGELFF.

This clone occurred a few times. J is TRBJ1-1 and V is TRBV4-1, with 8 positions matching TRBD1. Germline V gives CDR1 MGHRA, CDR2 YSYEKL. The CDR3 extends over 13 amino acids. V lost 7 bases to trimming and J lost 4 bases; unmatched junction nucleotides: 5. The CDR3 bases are TGCGCCAGCAAGCAGGGGGCGTTCACTGAAGCTTTCTTT. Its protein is CASKQGAFTEAFF.